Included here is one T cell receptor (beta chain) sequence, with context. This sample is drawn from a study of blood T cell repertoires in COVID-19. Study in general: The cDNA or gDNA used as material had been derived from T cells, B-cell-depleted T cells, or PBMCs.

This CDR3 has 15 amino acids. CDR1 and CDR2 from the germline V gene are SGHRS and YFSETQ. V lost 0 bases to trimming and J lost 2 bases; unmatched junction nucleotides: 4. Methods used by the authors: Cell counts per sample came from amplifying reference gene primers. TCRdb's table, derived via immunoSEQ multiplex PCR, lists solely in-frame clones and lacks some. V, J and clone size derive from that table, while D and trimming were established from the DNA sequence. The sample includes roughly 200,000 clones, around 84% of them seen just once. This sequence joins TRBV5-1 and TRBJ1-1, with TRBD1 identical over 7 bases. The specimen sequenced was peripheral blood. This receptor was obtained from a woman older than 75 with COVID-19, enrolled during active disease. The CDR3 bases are TGCGCCAGCAGCTTGGACGGGGACAGTAACACTGAAGCTTTCTTT. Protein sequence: CASSLDGDSNTEAFF.